The 7 T cell receptor beta chains in this list originate from one sample, sequenced in a study of CD8+ T cells in alopecia areata. Extracted from the samples, RNA was reverse transcribed into cDNA to serve as the sequencing template. This table comes from immunoSEQ multiplex PCR, and its TCRdb copy is limited to in-frame clones, with some not included. Of under 150,000 clones detected, approximately 56% appear once; the ten largest clones hold 35% to 45%. The sequenced material came from CD8+ T cells sorted from blood. The receptors derive from a human donor in good health.

The rearrangement uses TRBV11-2 and TRBJ1-1, with D unresolved. CDR3 length equals 16 residues. CDR1 and CDR2 from the germline V gene are SGHAT and FQNNGV. V was clipped by 3 bases and J by 1 base, with 15 bases between them. The CDR3 bases are TGTGCCAGCAGCTTGGCCCAACATAGACGGAACACTGAAGCTTTCTTT. Translation gives CASSLAQHRRNTEAFF.

The gene calls are TRBV29-1 and TRBJ2-2; D is unclear. The germline gives CDR1 SQVTM, CDR2 ANQGSEA. There are 12 residues in the CDR3. V lost 7 bases and J lost 8, with 14 bases in between. The CDR3 protein is CSGTNNPGELFF. The CDR3 bases are TGCAGCGGGACCAACAACCCGGGGGAGCTGTTTTTT.

V and J are TRBV5-6 and TRBJ1-2; D possibly corresponds to TRBD1 (5 bases). The CDR3 is made up of 15 amino acids. V lost 5 bases and J lost 7, with 21 bases in between. Germline CDR1 and CDR2: SGHDT and YYEEEE. CDR3 loop: CASRMGRGNSGGYTF. CDR3 in DNA: TGTGCCAGCAGAATGGGACGGGGGAATAGTGGTGGCTACACCTTC.

This sequence joins TRBV9 and TRBJ2-2, with TRBD1 identical over 8 bases. The CDR3 contains 16 residues. CDR1 and CDR2 from the germline V gene are SGDLS and YYNGEE. J gave up 6 bases and V 0 bases, and 7 bases lay outside the gene matches. Written as DNA, the CDR3 is TGTGCCAGCAGCGTAGGTGGGACAGGCGGTTCCGGGGAGCTGTTTTTT. Amino acids: CASSVGGTGGSGELFF.

This rearrangement joins TRBV9 to TRBJ2-7; 10 nucleotides agree with TRBD1. V was pared by 4 bases and J by 7 bases, with 8 bases of the junction left unmatched. From germline, CDR1 is SGDLS and CDR2 YYNGEE. The CDR3 loop spans 14 amino acids. The DNA for the CDR3 is TGTGCCAGCAGCTTCGGGACAGGGGCCCTGGAGCAGTACTTC. Amino acid sequence: CASSFGTGALEQYF.

The chain couples TRBV29-1 to TRBJ1-2; possibly TRBD1 for D (5 bases). Germline V gene data show CDR1 as SQVTM and CDR2 as ANQGSEA. The V end was cut by 3 bases, the J end by 8 bases, with 13 bases between. The CDR3 consists of 12 residues. CDR3 nucleotide sequence: TGCAGCGTTGATTTGGGGGTGAGGGGCTACACCTTC. As protein: CSVDLGVRGYTF.

The chain recombines TRBV6-6 with TRBJ2-7; D call uncertain. The ends were cut back, 8 bases at V and 4 bases at J, with 6 bases in the middle. This CDR3 spans 10 amino acids. Germline CDR1 MNHNY, CDR2 SVGAGI (reference sequence). The CDR3, as DNA: TGTGCCAGCGGCTTTTACGAGCAGTACTTC. Protein: CASGFYEQYF.